This T cell receptor (beta chain) stems from a study of blood T cell repertoires in COVID-19. Assay: immunoSEQ multiplex PCR; the TCRdb copy retains only in-frame clones and omits some. The data show some 83,000 clones, with approximately 80% seen just once and around 10% held by the top ten. Germline CDR1 reads KGHSH; CDR2 reads LQKENI. J was trimmed by 5 bases and V by 5 bases; bases with no gene match: 10. CDR3 size: 16 residues. The sequenced sample was peripheral blood. This clonotype was sampled from a man aged 50 to 59 with acute or convalescent COVID-19. V is TRBV18 and J is TRBJ2-7, with 12 bases aligning to TRBD1. The CDR3 coding sequence is TGTGCCAGCTCAGAGACCGGGACAGGGGGCTTCCACGAGCAGTACTTC. This translates into CASSETGTGGFHEQYF.